The 9 T cell receptor beta chains presented below share a single source sample, sequenced in a study of T cells in Graves' hyperthyroidism and ophthalmopathy. TCR beta CDR3 regions were amplified from RNA transcripts. The primer set for the first-round RT-PCR of the TCR CDR3 was HTBI. In TCRdb, the multiplex PCR reads were re-called with MiXCR into one record per CDR3 protein. The sample shows around 620,000 distinct CDR3 sequences, around 15% of them seen only once. Source material: blood. These TCRs come from a woman aged 30 to 39 with Graves' hyperthyroidism.

Turning to this clonotype: A much larger clone differs by one base, so this may be a read error. The chain links TRBV28 to TRBJ2-1; D perhaps matches TRBD1 (5 bases). Germline V lookup: CDR1 MDHEN, CDR2 SYDVKM. V dropped 5 bases and J dropped 4 bases, with 15 bases sitting between them. The CDR3 contains 15 residues. The DNA for the CDR3 is TGTGCCAGCAGTGATTGGGGCCTAACATACAATGAGCAGTTCTTC. It yields the protein CASSDWGLTYNEQFF. Based on the CDR3 plus reference TRBV28 and TRBJ2-1, the full variable domain is DVKVTQSSRYLVKRTGEKVFLECVQDMDHENMFWYRQDPGLGLRLIYFSYDVKMKEKGDIPEGYSVSREKKERFSLILESASTNQTSMYLCASSDWGLTYNEQFFGPGTRLTVL.

The table lists this clonotype with many counts. The rearrangement joins TRBV7-9 to TRBJ2-1; maybe TRBD2 (5 bases). V lost 2 bases and J lost 4, with 9 bases in between. CDR1 and CDR2 (germline): SEHNR, FQNEAQ (reference sequence). The CDR3 contains 14 residues. Written as DNA, the CDR3 is TGTGCCAGCAGCTTACAGAGCGGTTACAATGAGCAGTTCTTC. Its translation: CASSLQSGYNEQFF.

The V call is TRBV27, the J call TRBJ1-1; possible D gene TRBD1, 6 bases. The V and J ends lost 6 bases and 13 bases respectively, with 24 bases between them. Germline loops: CDR1 MNHEY, CDR2 SMNVEV (reference sequence). The CDR3 runs 14 residues. CDR3 region: CASSPRGGWVELFF. DNA for the CDR3: TGTGCCAGCAGCCCCAGGGGAGGGTGGGTCGAACTTTTCTTT.

This clonotype was found many times. The chain recombines TRBV20-1 with TRBJ2-5; D gene unclear. Germline V CDR1 and CDR2: DFQATT, SNEGSKA (reference sequence). V was pared by 0 bases and J by 2 bases, with 13 bases between. This CDR3 comprises 15 residues. CDR3 DNA: TGCAGTGCTAGAGATGGGCGAGTCCCACAAGAGACCCAGTACTTC. It specifies CSARDGRVPQETQYF.

The table lists this clonotype with many counts. J is TRBJ2-3 and V is TRBV29-1; D not resolved. Germline V CDR1 and CDR2: SQVTM, ANQGSEA. The CDR3 totals 12 residues. V was shortened by 4 bases and J by 6 bases, with 11 bases between the two germline ends. In DNA form, the CDR3 reads TGCAGCGTTGGCCCGACGGCGGATACGCAGTATTTT. Residues: CSVGPTADTQYF.

The chain has TRBV19 and TRBJ2-7, with TRBD2 matching 8 bases. Germline values: CDR1 LNHDA, CDR2 SQIVND (reference sequence). This CDR3 contains 16 residues. The V and J ends lost 1 base and 1 base, in that order; junction bases with no gene match: 6. CDR3 loop: CASSIATGGGSYEQYF. DNA of the CDR3: TGTGCCAGTAGTATAGCGACGGGAGGGGGTTCCTACGAGCAGTACTTC. The variable domain in full, with the rest retrieved from reference TRBV19 and TRBJ2-7, is DGGITQSPKYLFRKEGQNVTLSCEQNLNHDAMYWYRQDPGQGLRLIYYSQIVNDFQKGDIAEGYSVSREKKESFPLTVTSAQKNPTAFYLCASSIATGGGSYEQYFGPGTRLTVT.

As concerns this clonotype: At one boundary the junction diverges from the germline segment, which might be a read error. The chain combines TRBV19 with TRBJ1-1, with D possibly TRBD1 on 6 matching bases. CDR1 and CDR2 from the germline V gene are LNHDA and SQIVND (reference sequence). The CDR3 is made up of 11 amino acids. The CDR3 coding sequence is TGTGCCAGTAATGGGGGCACTGAAGCTTCCTTT. Residues: CASNGGTEASF.

The table lists this clonotype with many counts. The chain employs TRBV6-6 and TRBJ2-1, with 11 nucleotides matching TRBD2. J lost 8 bases, V lost 2 bases, and 5 bases had no gene match. Germline CDR1 is MNHNY and CDR2 is SVGAGI (reference sequence). CDR3 length: 15 amino acids. CDR3 DNA sequence: TGTGCCAGCAGTTACCCGACTAGCGGGATATATGAGCAGTTCTTC. This encodes CASSYPTSGIYEQFF.

This clonotype was detected ten times or more. The rearrangement uses TRBV15 and TRBJ2-1; 8 nucleotides match TRBD2. CDR1 and CDR2 from the germline V gene are LNHNV and YYDKDF (reference sequence). This CDR3 has 17 residues. V lost 5 bases to trimming and J lost 2 bases; unmatched junction nucleotides: 11. CDR3 DNA sequence: TGTGCCACCAGCGGAAGCGGGAGTAACTCCCCCTACAATGAGCAGTTCTTC. Translating it yields CATSGSGSNSPYNEQFF.